One sample yielded the 27 T cell receptor beta chains listed below, sequenced in a study of blood T cell repertoires in COVID-19. Profiled with immunoSEQ multiplex PCR; TCRdb holds only in-frame clones, not every one. The table records about 320,000 clones, roughly nine tenths of them present only once. Sequenced sample: PBMCs or T cells enriched from blood (not recorded which). The receptors shown here come from a man aged 55-75 years who had recovered from COVID-19.

This chain uses TRBV19 with TRBJ1-5, with 10 bases that match TRBD1. Trimming took 7 bases from V and 3 from J; bases not matched to a gene: 3. The germline V gene encodes CDR1 LNHDA and CDR2 SQIVND (reference sequence). This CDR3 is built from 14 residues. In DNA form, the CDR3 reads TGTGCCAGTACCGGGACAGGGGCCAATCAGCCCCAGCATTTT. This codes for CASTGTGANQPQHF.

Remarks on this clone: At the DNA level, this CDR3 is encoded by other sequences in the same sample as well. The chain links TRBV5-1 to TRBJ1-3; D is uncertain. This CDR3 has 14 amino acids. V shed 0 bases and J shed 0 bases, with 4 bases lying between them. The germline CDR1 and CDR2 sequences are SGHRS and YFSETQ. In nucleotides, the CDR3 is TGCGCCAGCAGCTTGGGAGGCTCTGGAAACACCATATATTTT. Its translation: CASSLGGSGNTIYF.

The V gene is TRBV18, the J gene TRBJ2-3; a weak D match, TRBD2 (6 bases). This CDR3 has 14 residues. The germline V and J ends were trimmed by 3 bases and 3 bases, with 10 bases remaining between them. CDR1 is KGHSH, CDR2 LQKENI, per germline. The CDR3 DNA sequence: TGTGCCAGCTCACCCCTAGCGAGGACAGATACGCAGTATTTT. This encodes CASSPLARTDTQYF.

The genes are TRBV28 and TRBJ2-2; 11 nucleotides match TRBD2. Trimming at V came to 5 bases and at J to 3 bases, leaving 2 bases not matched to a gene. CDR1 is MDHEN, CDR2 SYDVKM, per germline. The CDR3 runs to 15 residues. The CDR3 sequence is CASSRLAGYTGELFF. In nucleotides, the CDR3 is TGTGCCAGCAGTCGACTAGCGGGATACACCGGGGAGCTGTTTTTT.

The chain joins TRBV28 to TRBJ2-1; 13 bases are a match to TRBD2. This CDR3 comprises 19 residues. CDR1 is MDHEN and CDR2 is SYDVKM in the germline V gene. V was pared by 3 bases and J by 0 bases, with 8 bases of the junction left unmatched. CDR3 region: CASSFVRTSGSSSYNEQFF. The CDR3 DNA reads as TGTGCCAGCAGTTTCGTTAGGACTAGCGGGAGTAGCTCCTACAATGAGCAGTTCTTC.

The rearrangement uses TRBV19 and TRBJ1-4; perhaps TRBD1 as D (6 bases). V was trimmed by 4 bases and J by 8 bases, leaving 11 bases between them. The CDR3 has 13 residues. Germline V gene sequence: CDR1 LNHDA, CDR2 SQIVND (reference sequence). The DNA for the CDR3 is TGTGCCAGTAGTAATACAGGGCGCGAAAAACTGTTTTTT. Translation: CASSNTGREKLFF.

V gene TRBV19 combines with J gene TRBJ1-3; 11 bases match TRBD1. Unmatched junction bases numbered 4, after V lost 2 bases and J lost 4 bases. There are 16 residues in the CDR3. Germline lookup yields CDR1 LNHDA and CDR2 SQIVND (reference sequence). As DNA, the CDR3 is TGTGCCAGTAGTATACCGGACAGGGGGCGAGGAAACACCATATATTTT. This sequence encodes CASSIPDRGRGNTIYF.

This clone has a handful of counts. The chain employs TRBV18 and TRBJ1-4, with D possibly TRBD1 on 5 matching bases. Per germline, CDR1 KGHSH and CDR2 LQKENI. The length of the CDR3 is 14 residues. Trimming stripped 2 bases from V and 6 bases from J, with 10 bases between. The CDR3 DNA reads as TGTGCCAGCTCACCATTGGGAGGGGATGAAAAACTGTTTTTT. Translated, it gives CASSPLGGDEKLFF.

The chain uses TRBV12-3 or TRBV12-4 and TRBJ1-3; D is unresolved. The CDR3 extends over 12 amino acids. V was trimmed by 4 bases and J by 3 bases, leaving 4 bases between them. CDR3 amino acids: CASSSYGNTIYF. For the CDR3, the DNA is TGTGCCAGCAGTTCTTATGGAAACACCATATATTTT.

The genes are TRBV4-1 and TRBJ2-3; weak D call: TRBD2 (5 bases). The germline gives CDR1 MGHRA, CDR2 YSYEKL. The CDR3 is 16 amino acids. V was trimmed by 5 bases and J by 2 bases, leaving 17 bases between them. The CDR3 here is CASSARGAADTDTQYF. In DNA form, the CDR3 reads TGCGCCAGCAGCGCCCGGGGAGCGGCTGACACAGATACGCAGTATTTT.

V is TRBV11-2 and J is TRBJ2-2, with 13 bases identical to TRBD2. Per germline, CDR1 SGHAT and CDR2 FQNNGV. V shed 5 bases, J shed 1 base, and the junction held 7 bases outside the gene matches. This CDR3 has 18 residues. CDR3 coding DNA: TGTGCCAGCAGCCAGAGGGGGACTAGCGGGGTGAACACCGGGGAGCTGTTTTTT. It is translated as CASSQRGTSGVNTGELFF.

This rearrangement joins TRBV2 to TRBJ1-1, with 10 bases aligning to TRBD1. Germline V lookup: CDR1 SNHLY, CDR2 FYNNEI. This CDR3 is 15 amino acids long. Trimming took 7 bases from V and 1 from J; bases not matched to a gene: 6. Written as DNA, the CDR3 is TGTGCCAGCAAAGGGGACAGGGGAGGGAACACTGAAGCTTTCTTT. It is translated as CASKGDRGGNTEAFF. Full variable domain (missing parts from reference TRBV2 and TRBJ1-1): EPEVTQTPSHQVTQMGQEVILRCVPISNHLYFYWYRQILGQKVEFLVSFYNNEISEKSEIFDDQFSVERPDGSNFTLKIRSTKLEDSAMYFCASKGDRGGNTEAFFGQGTRLTVV.

This chain connects TRBV19 to TRBJ2-7, with TRBD1 matching 8 bases. From germline, CDR1 is LNHDA and CDR2 SQIVND (reference sequence). The CDR3 spans 15 residues. The J segment lost 4 bases and the V segment lost 5 bases, leaving 10 bases of the junction unmatched. This chain's CDR3 is CASSGFGGTGYEQYF. CDR3 coding DNA: TGTGCCAGTAGTGGTTTTGGGGGGACAGGATACGAGCAGTACTTC.

This CDR3 is CASSLLGRNYNEQFF. The CDR3 nucleotides read TGTGCCAGCAGTTTATTAGGCAGGAACTACAATGAGCAGTTCTTC. This chain links TRBV28 with TRBJ2-1; no reliable D call. This CDR3 spans 15 amino acids. Trimming took 1 base from V and 3 from J, leaving 10 bases between them. The germline V gene encodes CDR1 MDHEN and CDR2 SYDVKM.

The rearrangement uses TRBV5-1 and TRBJ1-2; 10 nucleotides agree with TRBD1. The length of the CDR3 is 14 residues. Germline-derived CDR1 and CDR2 are SGHRS and YFSETQ. Germline trimming cut 4 bases from V and 4 bases from J; bases unmatched to any gene: 4. CDR3 in DNA: TGCGCCAGCAGCGCCAGGACAGGGGGCTATGGCTACACCTTC. It encodes CASSARTGGYGYTF.

CDR3 residues: CAQGQGLEQYF. The CDR3 DNA reads as TGTGCCCAGGGACAGGGGCTCGAGCAGTACTTC. This rearrangement joins TRBV30 to TRBJ2-7, with 10 bases matching TRBD1. The V segment lost 8 bases and the J segment 6 bases; nucleotides outside the gene matches: 4. The germline CDR1 and CDR2 sequences are GTSNPN and SVGIG (reference sequence). The CDR3 has 11 residues.

CDR3 amino acids: CASSLAGGETQYF. The CDR3 nucleotides read TGTGCCAGCAGCTTGGCCGGAGGGGAGACCCAGTACTTC. The chain has TRBV5-4 and TRBJ2-5; weak D call: TRBD2 (6 bases). The germline V gene has CDR1 SGHNT and CDR2 YYREEE (reference sequence). Between the trimmed V and J ends, which lost 0 bases and 5 bases, there was a span of 8 bases. The CDR3 covers 13 residues.

This chain links TRBV3-1 (or the pseudogene TRBV3-2) with TRBJ2-3; 12 bases match TRBD2. Germline CDR1 LGHDT, CDR2 YNNKEL (reference sequence). The junction had 9 bases not matched to a gene; V was cut back by 5 bases and J by 3 bases. The CDR3 runs to 17 residues. CDR3 nucleotide sequence: TGTGCCAGCAGCAAAATTCCTAGCGGGAGGGAGACAGATACGCAGTATTTT. Protein sequence: CASSKIPSGRETDTQYF.

The V call is TRBV6-5, the J call TRBJ2-2; tentative D call: TRBD2 (6 bases). Trimming took off 3 bases at V and 7 bases at J, with 15 bases between the two ends. CDR3 length equals 15 residues. Germline V CDR1 and CDR2: MNHEY, SVGAGI. This chain's CDR3 is CASSYGSGVVGELFF. The CDR3 DNA reads TGTGCCAGCAGTTATGGGTCGGGAGTGGTCGGGGAGCTGTTTTTT.

In this sample, this clone turned up once. This rearrangement joins TRBV10-1 to TRBJ2-5, with 9 positions matching TRBD1. J was trimmed by 1 base and V by 0 bases; bases with no gene match: 3. Germline V gene sequence: CDR1 WNHNN, CDR2 SYGVQD (reference sequence). This CDR3 comprises 16 residues. CDR3 coding DNA: TGCGCCAGCAGTGAGTCGGGGACAGGGTCCCAAGAGACCCAGTACTTC. This sequence encodes CASSESGTGSQETQYF.

The chain employs TRBV18 and TRBJ2-7; 7 positions match TRBD1. CDR1 is KGHSH and CDR2 is LQKENI in the germline V gene. The V segment lost 2 bases and the J segment 4 bases; nucleotides outside the gene matches: 8. The CDR3 spans 15 residues. The CDR3 DNA is TGTGCCAGCTCACCAATACAGGGGAAACTTTACGAGCAGTACTTC. Translated: CASSPIQGKLYEQYF. Complete variable domain (other parts from reference TRBV18 and TRBJ2-7): NAGVMQNPRHLVRRRGQEARLRCSPMKGHSHVYWYRQLPEEGLKFMVYLQKENIIDESGMPKERFSAEFPKEGPSILRIQQVVRGDSAAYFCASSPIQGKLYEQYFGPGTRLTVT.

This chain connects TRBV2 to TRBJ2-2; 8 bases map to TRBD2. Germline V gene sequence: CDR1 SNHLY, CDR2 FYNNEI. The trim removed 7 bases at V and 7 bases at J, leaving 11 bases unmatched. The CDR3 runs 15 residues. The CDR3 sequence: CASKRGLGLDGELFF. DNA of the CDR3: TGTGCCAGCAAGCGGGGACTAGGGCTGGACGGGGAGCTGTTTTTT.

The chain uses TRBV19 and TRBJ2-3; 8 nucleotides line up with TRBD1. V lost 3 bases to trimming and J lost 5 bases; unmatched junction nucleotides: 4. The CDR3 totals 14 residues. Germline assignment: CDR1 LNHDA and CDR2 SQIVND (reference sequence). The CDR3 nucleotides read TGTGCCAGTAGTATGACAGGGGCCAGAGATACGCAGTATTTT. It codes for CASSMTGARDTQYF. Supplemented by reference TRBV19 and TRBJ2-3, the full variable domain reads DGGITQSPKYLFRKEGQNVTLSCEQNLNHDAMYWYRQDPGQGLRLIYYSQIVNDFQKGDIAEGYSVSREKKESFPLTVTSAQKNPTAFYLCASSMTGARDTQYFGPGTRLTVL.

The V and J genes are TRBV13 and TRBJ2-3; 11 bases are a match to TRBD2. CDR1 is PRHDT and CDR2 is FYEKMQ in the germline V gene (reference sequence). The CDR3 spans 18 residues. The J segment lost 0 bases and the V segment lost 5 bases, leaving 10 bases of the junction unmatched. CDR3 protein: CASSPKTGTSGSTDTQYF. The CDR3 DNA is TGTGCCAGCAGCCCAAAGACCGGGACTAGCGGTAGCACAGATACGCAGTATTTT.

This chain links TRBV4-3 with TRBJ2-7, with 9 bases aligning to TRBD2. The germline V gene encodes CDR1 LGHNA and CDR2 YSLEER. The CDR3 contains 15 residues. V was pared by 1 base and J by 0 bases, with 1 base of the junction left unmatched. The DNA for the CDR3 is TGCGCCAGCAGCCAAGGACTAGCGGACTCCTACGAGCAGTACTTC. Protein sequence: CASSQGLADSYEQYF.

The chain joins TRBV14 to TRBJ1-3, with D possibly TRBD1 on 5 matching bases. V was trimmed by 2 bases and J by 0 bases, leaving 11 bases between them. The CDR3 extends over 16 amino acids. Germline lookup yields CDR1 SGHDN and CDR2 FVKESK. CDR3 DNA: TGTGCCAGCAGCCAACTACAGGCCTACTCTGGAAACACCATATATTTT. It is translated as CASSQLQAYSGNTIYF. The full variable domain, completed using reference TRBV14 and TRBJ1-3, is EAGVTQFPSHSVIEKGQTVTLRCDPISGHDNLYWYRRVMGKEIKFLLHFVKESKQDESGMPNNRFLAERTGGTYSTLKVQPAELEDSGVYFCASSQLQAYSGNTIYFGEGSWLTVV.

This rearrangement joins TRBV5-1 to TRBJ1-1; tentatively, D is TRBD1 (6 bases). V was cut by 3 bases and J by 4 bases, with 13 bases left in between. There are 14 residues in the CDR3. Germline values: CDR1 SGHRS, CDR2 YFSETQ. CDR3 loop: CASSSQGLTTEAFF. Written as DNA, the CDR3 is TGCGCCAGCAGCTCACAGGGTCTTACCACTGAAGCTTTCTTT.